These 7 T cell receptor beta chains originate from one sample sequenced in a study of T cells after yellow fever vaccination. TCRdb recomputed calls from the 5' RACE reads with MiXCR, one row per CDR3 protein. This sample has fewer than 150,000 distinct CDR3 sequences, with about 7.2% found just once. Specimen: CD4+ T cells sorted from PBMCs, collected about 49 days after the first yellow fever vaccination. These receptors were collected from a man between 18 and 35 years old who received the YFV17D yellow fever vaccine.

This clonotype was detected ten times or more. The rearrangement links TRBV7-6 to TRBJ2-1; D possibly corresponds to TRBD1 (6 bases). The CDR3 has 15 residues. V lost 1 base and J 8 bases, leaving 15 bases between the germline ends. Germline-derived CDR1 and CDR2 are SGHVS and FNYEAQ. The CDR3 DNA reads as TGTGCCAGCAGCTTAGAGGATGGCAGGGGACATGAGCAGTTCTTC. As protein: CASSLEDGRGHEQFF.

V usage is TRBV5-4 and J usage is TRBJ2-3; D possibly corresponds to TRBD1 (6 bases). Looked up from germline, CDR1 is SGHNT and CDR2 is YYREEE (reference sequence). V lost 1 base to trimming and J lost 4 bases, with 10 bases between them. The CDR3 covers 14 residues. The CDR3 nucleotides are TGTGCCAGCAGCTTGTCTGGGGGCGCAGATACGCAGTATTTT. This gives the protein CASSLSGGADTQYF.

This clonotype was observed at least ten times. This chain links TRBV6-1 with TRBJ1-5; no clear D gene. The V end was cut by 4 bases, the J end by 4 bases, with 5 bases between. The CDR3 extends over 12 amino acids. The V gene's germline CDR1 is MNHNS and CDR2 SASEGT. For the CDR3, the DNA is TGTGCCAGCAGTGCACGGAATCAGCCCCAGCATTTT. Translating it yields CASSARNQPQHF.

The gene calls are TRBV10-3 and TRBJ2-7, with 8 bases identical to TRBD1. After removal of 10 bases from V and 1 base from J, the junction contained 6 bases not matched to a gene. Germline loops: CDR1 ENHRY, CDR2 SYGVKD. The CDR3 runs 13 residues. DNA of the CDR3: TGTGCCAACTACAGGGGGAATTCCTACGAGCAGTACTTC. This sequence encodes CANYRGNSYEQYF.

Many counts were recorded for this clonotype. This rearrangement joins TRBV20-1 to TRBJ1-5, with 8 bases aligning to TRBD1. The CDR3 runs 12 residues. Per germline, CDR1 DFQATT and CDR2 SNEGSKA (reference sequence). V lost 5 bases, J lost 5 bases, and 2 bases stayed unmatched. CDR3 nucleotide sequence: TGCAGTGCTCAGACAGGGGATCAGCCCCAGCATTTT. It translates to CSAQTGDQPQHF.

The rearrangement uses TRBV7-3 and TRBJ2-3; maybe TRBD1 (5 bases). With 5 bases removed from V and 0 bases from J, the gap between germline ends came to 15 bases. The CDR3 spans 16 residues. Germline values: CDR1 SGHTA, CDR2 FQGTGA. The CDR3, as DNA: TGTGCCAGCAGCCACTTGGGGCGCATCAGCACAGATACGCAGTATTTT. It translates to CASSHLGRISTDTQYF.

This clonotype was picked up many times. The rearrangement uses TRBV5-1 and TRBJ2-1; D remains unclear. Germline V gene lookup returns CDR1 SGHRS and CDR2 YFSETQ. The CDR3 loop spans 14 amino acids. V gave up 0 bases and J gave up 2 bases, with 6 bases separating them. The CDR3 DNA is TGCGCCAGCAGCTTGGAAGCCGCCTACAATGAGCAGTTCTTC. Protein product: CASSLEAAYNEQFF.